One sample yielded the 5 T cell receptor beta chains listed below, sequenced in a study of T cells in Graves' hyperthyroidism and ophthalmopathy. RNA transcripts served as the template for amplifying TCR beta CDR3 regions. The HTBI primer set served for first-round RT-PCR of the TCR CDR3. Via MiXCR, TCRdb re-called the multiplex PCR reads, giving one row per CDR3 protein. This sample has fewer than 500,000 distinct CDR3 sequences, with around 15% found just once. The sequenced sample consisted of blood. Receptor source: a man between 18 and 29 years old with Graves' ophthalmopathy.

This rearrangement joins TRBV6-1 to TRBJ1-2, with D perhaps matching TRBD1 (6 bases). The germline V gene encodes CDR1 MNHNS and CDR2 SASEGT. Trimming removed 0 bases at V and 14 bases at J, with 16 bases between. The CDR3 runs 13 residues. CDR3 amino acids: CASSEAWGRDITF. The CDR3 nucleotides read TGTGCCAGCAGTGAAGCGTGGGGACGGGACATAACCTTC.

In this sample, this clonotype turned up many times. The rearrangement joins TRBV6-1 to TRBJ1-2, with 11 positions matching TRBD1. J was trimmed by 7 bases and V by 5 bases; bases with no gene match: 9. Germline CDR1 reads MNHNS; CDR2 reads SASEGT. This CDR3 is 15 amino acids long. The CDR3 nucleotides are TGTGCCAGCAGTCCCGGACAGGGGGCCAATATTGGCTACACCTTC. Protein: CASSPGQGANIGYTF.

This clonotype was observed many times. One base away lies a much larger clone, so this may be a sequencing read error. The chain joins TRBV11-2 to TRBJ2-3; no clear D gene. Between the trimmed V and J ends, which lost 1 base and 3 bases, there was a span of 5 bases. From germline, CDR1 is SGHAT and CDR2 FQNNGV. CDR3 size: 13 residues. The CDR3 region is CASSLVRTDTQYF. The CDR3, as DNA: TGTGCCAGCAGCTTAGTTAGGACAGATACGCAGTATTTT.

V and J are TRBV19 and TRBJ1-5; TRBD1 agrees at 7 bases. Germline assignment: CDR1 LNHDA and CDR2 SQIVND (reference sequence). V lost 6 bases to trimming and J lost 1 base; unmatched junction nucleotides: 12. The CDR3 sequence is 17 residues long. In nucleotides, the CDR3 is TGTGCCAGTAGCCCACCCTTTTCGACAGGGAGCAATCAGCCCCAGCATTTT. Amino acid sequence: CASSPPFSTGSNQPQHF.

A few counts support this clonotype. This CDR3 reads CASSQGPTGEQFF. The CDR3 DNA reads as TGTGCCAGCAGCCAGGGCCCGACAGGGGAGCAGTTCTTC. V is TRBV14 and J is TRBJ2-1; 7 bases agree with TRBD1. J lost 10 bases, V lost 3 bases, and 6 bases had no gene match. CDR3 length equals 13 residues. CDR1 is SGHDN, CDR2 FVKESK, per germline.